One sample yielded the 31 T cell receptor beta chains listed below, sequenced in a study of identical twins (dated by TCRdb to about 2016). The library was built by means of 5' RACE. Sequencing took place on an Illumina HiSeq 2000. The public reads were quality trimmed at Q25 with fastp and then assembled into clones with MiXCR by TCRdb, keeping productive beta chains. Every CDR3 protein is listed once, alongside the most common genes and DNA of its rows. The sample table records 700,000 to 950,000 distinct CDR3 sequences; approximately 13% of these occur just once. Under 2% of the sample is taken by the ten largest. The data also belong to a second study, concerning yellow fever vaccine responses in identical twins.

Sequenced input: PBMCs. All receptors derive from a woman younger than 35 in good health.

In this sample, this clonotype turned up a few times. This chain connects TRBV7-6 to TRBJ2-7, with 7 bases aligning to TRBD2. The CDR3 has 13 amino acids. The ends lost 2 bases at V and 5 bases at J; junction bases unmatched: 3. Germline values: CDR1 SGHVS, CDR2 FNYEAQ. The CDR3 bases are TGTGCCAGCAGCTTATTCGGGAGGAACGAGCAGTACTTC. The encoded protein is CASSLFGRNEQYF.

This chain connects TRBV12-3 or TRBV12-4 to TRBJ2-7; a possible D gene is TRBD1 (6 bases). This CDR3 is built from 14 residues. With 7 bases removed from V and 4 bases from J, the gap between germline ends came to 17 bases. DNA of the CDR3: TGTGCCAGCAAGGGTACAGGGAAGAAGTACGAGCAGTACTTC. It codes for CASKGTGKKYEQYF.

The gene calls are TRBV7-6 and TRBJ2-5, with D possibly being TRBD1 (6 bases). Germline V gives CDR1 SGHVS, CDR2 FNYEAQ. V was trimmed by 1 base and J by 5 bases, leaving 17 bases between them. The CDR3 runs to 16 residues. CDR3 sequence reads: CASSLGGTTQRETQYF. In DNA form, the CDR3 reads TGTGCCAGCAGCTTAGGTGGGACAACCCAACGGGAGACCCAGTACTTC.

This clonotype was detected only a few times. The chain employs TRBV7-2 and TRBJ1-1, with TRBD1 matching over 9 bases. In germline, CDR1 is SGHTA, CDR2 FQGNSA. V lost 5 bases to trimming and J lost 8 bases; unmatched junction nucleotides: 9. This CDR3 is 14 amino acids long. The CDR3 DNA sequence: TGTGCCAGCAGCGTCGGGACAGGGCCAAAGGAAGCTTTCTTT. Its protein is CASSVGTGPKEAFF.

This clonotype appeared many times. CDR3: CASSPGQASYEQYF. CDR3 coding DNA: TGTGCCAGCAGCCCGGGACAGGCCTCCTACGAGCAGTACTTC. The chain uses TRBV5-6 and TRBJ2-7, with 8 nucleotides matching TRBD1. The V gene end was trimmed by 4 bases and the J gene end by 0 bases; junction bases not matched to a gene: 3. The CDR3 length is 14 residues. Per the germline V gene, CDR1 is SGHDT and CDR2 is YYEEEE. The full variable domain, with the rest looked up from reference TRBV5-6 and TRBJ2-7, is DAGVTQSPTHLIKTRGQQVTLRCSPKSGHDTVSWYQQALGQGPQFIFQYYEEEERQRGNFPDRFSGHQFPNYSSELNVNALLLGDSALYLCASSPGQASYEQYFGPGTRLTVT.

J is TRBJ1-6 and V is TRBV7-6; D not certain. Germline loops: CDR1 SGHVS, CDR2 FNYEAQ. This CDR3 is built from 14 residues. V shed 4 bases and J shed 13 bases, with 17 bases lying between them. The CDR3 loop is CASSSQGSLGPLHF. CDR3 bases: TGTGCCAGCAGCTCCCAAGGCTCTTTAGGGCCCCTCCACTTT.

Only a few counts were recorded for this clonotype. V usage is TRBV20-1 and J usage is TRBJ2-1; 7 nucleotides align to TRBD2. The CDR3 has 15 amino acids. Germline CDR1 reads DFQATT; CDR2 reads SNEGSKA (reference sequence). V trimming: 1 base; J trimming: 7 bases; junction bases outside the gene matches: 10. For the CDR3, the DNA is TGCAGTGCTAGAGCGGTGCGGGGGTCTCTGAATGAGCAGTTCTTC. It translates to CSARAVRGSLNEQFF.

This clonotype has at least ten counts. The chain links TRBV12-3 or TRBV12-4 to TRBJ1-4; 9 nucleotides match TRBD1. The V segment lost 3 bases and the J segment 14 bases; nucleotides outside the gene matches: 25. This CDR3 region has 19 residues. CDR3 protein: CASSFEATTPGTGWDSLFF. CDR3 nucleotides: TGTGCCAGCAGTTTCGAGGCAACTACACCCGGGACAGGGTGGGATAGTCTGTTTTTT.

The V and J genes are TRBV3-1 and TRBJ2-2, with a weak D call TRBD1 (6 bases). The CDR3 contains 17 residues. Germline CDR1 is LGHDT and CDR2 is YNNKEL (reference sequence). The V end lost 6 bases, the J end lost 4 bases, and 21 bases lay between the germline ends. CDR3 sequence reads: CASRASDRPKGTGELFF. CDR3 nucleotides: TGTGCCAGCAGAGCCTCGGACAGACCTAAGGGCACCGGGGAGCTGTTTTTT.

This clonotype was counted at least ten times. The V call is TRBV7-9, the J call TRBJ1-1; D gene unclear. Trimming removed 5 bases from V and 7 bases from J, with 20 bases in between. The CDR3 runs 15 residues. Germline CDR1 reads SEHNR; CDR2 reads FQNEAQ (reference sequence). The CDR3 nucleotides read TGTGCCAGCAGCCACTCAGAGGGTTGGTTCGGTGAAGCTTTCTTT. Its protein is CASSHSEGWFGEAFF.

CDR3 DNA sequence: TGCAGTGCCCTAAGACTAGCGGTTCAAGAGACCCAGTACTTC. Translating gives CSALRLAVQETQYF. The chain joins TRBV20-1 to TRBJ2-5; 9 nucleotides line up with TRBD2. V was clipped by 6 bases and J by 2 bases; unmatched bases: 7. The length of the CDR3 is 14 residues. Per the germline V gene, CDR1 is DFQATT and CDR2 is SNEGSKA (reference sequence).

The chain combines TRBV7-9 with TRBJ2-1; D remains unclear. This CDR3 is built from 15 residues. Trimming left V 6 bases short and J 7 bases short, with 19 bases between. Germline lookup yields CDR1 SEHNR and CDR2 FQNEAQ (reference sequence). The CDR3 loop reads CASRAEGMGWNEQFF. DNA of the CDR3: TGTGCCAGCAGGGCGGAAGGGATGGGATGGAATGAGCAGTTCTTC.

The chain links TRBV5-1 to TRBJ2-7; D call uncertain. Germline CDR1 is SGHRS and CDR2 is YFSETQ. CDR3 length: 14 residues. Trimming removed 4 bases at V and 2 bases at J, with 13 bases between. The CDR3 DNA reads as TGCGCCAGCAGCATAGACTCGAGCCCCTACGAGCAGTACTTC. It codes for CASSIDSSPYEQYF. Combining the CDR3 with reference TRBV5-1 and TRBJ2-7 gives the whole variable domain KAGVTQTPRYLIKTRGQQVTLSCSPISGHRSVSWYQQTPGQGLQFLFEYFSETQRNKGNFPGRFSGRQFSNSRSEMNVSTLELGDSALYLCASSIDSSPYEQYFGPGTRLTVT.

This clonotype was observed a handful of times. The chain has TRBV10-3 and TRBJ1-4; possible D gene TRBD1, 5 bases. The CDR3 is 14 amino acids. Per germline, CDR1 ENHRY and CDR2 SYGVKD. The V end lost 4 bases, the J end lost 0 bases, and 6 bases lay between the germline ends. The CDR3 nucleotides are TGTGCCATCAGTGCGACAGCAACTAATGAAAAACTGTTTTTT. Protein product: CAISATATNEKLFF.

The rearrangement links TRBV6-2 or TRBV6-3 to TRBJ2-1; the D gene is possibly TRBD1 (5 bases). The CDR3 loop spans 15 amino acids. V dropped 5 bases and J dropped 3 bases, with 14 bases sitting between them. Germline values: CDR1 MNHEY, CDR2 SVGEGT. The CDR3, as DNA: TGTGCCAGCAGTACGGCAGGGCAATACTACAATGAGCAGTTCTTC. Protein: CASSTAGQYYNEQFF.

This clonotype was recorded at least ten times. This rearrangement joins TRBV5-5 to TRBJ2-3; weak D call: TRBD2 (5 bases). Trimming pared 0 bases from V and 4 bases from J, leaving 6 bases between. Germline V gives CDR1 SGHKS, CDR2 YYEKEE (reference sequence). CDR3 length: 13 amino acids. The CDR3 nucleotides read TGTGCCAGCAGCTTGGCACTAGCAGATACGCAGTATTTT. Translated: CASSLALADTQYF.

The rearrangement uses TRBV29-1 and TRBJ2-1, with D perhaps matching TRBD1 (5 bases). The CDR3 contains 13 residues. Germline assignment: CDR1 SQVTM and CDR2 ANQGSEA. Trimming pared 3 bases from V and 5 bases from J, leaving 11 bases between. CDR3 bases: TGCAGCGTTGATTTTGGCAGGGACAATGAGCAGTTCTTC. It specifies CSVDFGRDNEQFF.

Ten or more counts support this clonotype. The junction does not match germline at one end; this may be a read error. The chain is built from TRBV7-9 and TRBJ2-7; tentatively, D is TRBD2 (6 bases). There are 12 residues in the CDR3. Germline V gene data show CDR1 as SEHNR and CDR2 as FQNEAQ (reference sequence). The CDR3 nucleotides are TGCGCCAGCAGCTCGGGACTCTACGAGCAGTACTTC. This codes for CASSSGLYEQYF.

The gene calls are TRBV7-9 and TRBJ2-3; tentatively, D is TRBD2 (5 bases). Trimming cost V 5 bases and J 8 bases, with 11 bases left between them. The germline gives CDR1 SEHNR, CDR2 FQNEAQ (reference sequence). The CDR3 runs to 12 residues. CDR3: CASSPPAGTQYF. CDR3 bases: TGTGCCAGCAGCCCCCCGGCGGGTACGCAGTATTTT.

This clonotype was picked up many times. The chain couples TRBV4-1 to TRBJ2-1; weak D call: TRBD2 (6 bases). Germline CDR1 is MGHRA and CDR2 is YSYEKL. V lost 1 base to trimming and J lost 4 bases, with 11 bases between them. This CDR3 has 15 amino acids. The chain's CDR3 is CASSQGFSGYNEQFF. CDR3 DNA sequence: TGCGCCAGCAGCCAAGGATTTAGCGGATACAATGAGCAGTTCTTC.

This clonotype was detected a few times. The chain employs TRBV3-1 and TRBJ2-3; 11 bases map to TRBD2. The ends lost 2 bases at V and 2 bases at J; junction bases unmatched: 6. The length of the CDR3 is 17 residues. Per the germline V gene, CDR1 is LGHDT and CDR2 is YNNKEL (reference sequence). CDR3 in amino acids: CASSQWASGGTTDTQYF. The DNA for the CDR3 is TGTGCCAGCAGCCAATGGGCTAGCGGGGGGACCACAGATACGCAGTATTTT.

The CDR3 loop is CASSLIATIYEQYF. DNA for the CDR3: TGTGCCAGTAGTTTGATAGCTACCATCTACGAGCAGTACTTC. The chain has TRBV19 and TRBJ2-7, with no clear D. Germline CDR1 reads LNHDA; CDR2 reads SQIVND (reference sequence). The V end was cut by 5 bases, the J end by 3 bases, with 14 bases between. The length of the CDR3 is 14 residues.

This chain links TRBV28 with TRBJ2-3, with D perhaps TRBD1 or TRBD2 (6 bases each). V lost 3 bases and J 3 bases, leaving 16 bases between the germline ends. The CDR3 runs 16 residues. Germline assignment: CDR1 MDHEN and CDR2 SYDVKM. CDR3 protein: CASSFPTRGETDTQYF. The CDR3 DNA reads as TGTGCCAGCAGTTTCCCCACGAGGGGGGAGACAGATACGCAGTATTTT.

This clonotype has a handful of counts. The chain couples TRBV29-1 to TRBJ2-2; either TRBD1 or TRBD2 may supply D (7 bases each). Per the germline V gene, CDR1 is SQVTM and CDR2 is ANQGSEA. Trimming took 6 bases from V and 2 from J, leaving 19 bases between them. This CDR3 region has 16 residues. The CDR3 DNA reads as TGCAGCGTCGGCCGAGGGGGCGGGAGCAACACCGGGGAGCTGTTTTTT. It specifies CSVGRGGGSNTGELFF.

This clonotype was observed a handful of times. The chain couples TRBV6-4 to TRBJ2-1, with D maybe TRBD1 (6 bases). The CDR3 extends over 15 amino acids. CDR1 is MRHNA, CDR2 SNTAGT, per germline. Trimming shortened V by 4 bases and J by 0 bases, and 10 bases separated the two germline ends. This CDR3 reads CASSVEGDSYNEQFF. CDR3 in DNA: TGTGCCAGCAGTGTTGAGGGGGACTCCTACAATGAGCAGTTCTTC.

Worth noting for this clonotype: At one end, the junction sequence differs from germline, possibly due to a read error. The rearrangement joins TRBV10-3 to TRBJ2-1, with 9 bases fitting TRBD1. This CDR3 region has 17 residues. The germline gives CDR1 ENHRY, CDR2 SYGVKD. CDR3 in amino acids: CATSDSILGQGAAEQFF. The CDR3 region has the DNA TGTGCCACCAGTGACTCCATCCTGGGACAGGGAGCGGCTGAGCAGTTCTTC.

The V call is TRBV2, the J call TRBJ2-1, with 9 nucleotides matching TRBD1. V trimming: 8 bases; J trimming: 6 bases; junction bases outside the gene matches: 20. CDR3 size: 18 residues. Germline V gene lookup returns CDR1 SNHLY and CDR2 FYNNEI. CDR3 sequence: CASCLGVQGASGINEQFF. The CDR3 bases are TGTGCCAGCTGTTTAGGGGTACAGGGGGCTAGTGGTATCAATGAGCAGTTCTTC.

A few counts support this clonotype. The rearrangement uses TRBV3-1 and TRBJ2-1; tentatively, D is TRBD2 (6 bases). CDR1 is LGHDT, CDR2 YNNKEL, per germline (reference sequence). V lost 2 bases and J 10 bases, leaving 12 bases between the germline ends. There are 13 residues in the CDR3. The CDR3 reads CASSQSGGKEQFF. As DNA, the CDR3 is TGTGCCAGCAGCCAATCAGGCGGGAAAGAGCAGTTCTTC.

This clonotype was counted a few times. V usage is TRBV29-1 and J usage is TRBJ2-5, with D perhaps matching TRBD1 (6 bases). The V and J ends lost 3 bases and 4 bases respectively, with 12 bases between them. CDR3 length equals 13 residues. Germline V gene data show CDR1 as SQVTM and CDR2 as ANQGSEA. The CDR3 coding sequence is TGCAGCGTTGATCAGGGGTTTGGAGAGACCCAGTACTTC. As protein: CSVDQGFGETQYF.

The genes are TRBV5-8 and TRBJ1-2; no firm D call. With 7 bases removed from V and 4 bases from J, the gap between germline ends came to 20 bases. The length of the CDR3 is 15 residues. Germline V gives CDR1 SGHTS, CDR2 YDEGEE. CDR3 coding DNA: TGTGCCAGCCGATATTCTCGACAAGGAGGCTATGGCTACACCTTC. This gives the protein CASRYSRQGGYGYTF.

Concerning this clonotype: This may come from a read error, since a much larger clone is one base off. The chain uses TRBV29-1 and TRBJ2-1; D unresolved. This CDR3 is 10 amino acids long. From germline, CDR1 is SQVTM and CDR2 ANQGSEA. V lost 3 bases and J lost 6, with 3 bases in between. CDR3 protein: CSVDVNEQFF. Here the CDR3 DNA reads TGCAGCGTTGACGTCAATGAGCAGTTCTTC.